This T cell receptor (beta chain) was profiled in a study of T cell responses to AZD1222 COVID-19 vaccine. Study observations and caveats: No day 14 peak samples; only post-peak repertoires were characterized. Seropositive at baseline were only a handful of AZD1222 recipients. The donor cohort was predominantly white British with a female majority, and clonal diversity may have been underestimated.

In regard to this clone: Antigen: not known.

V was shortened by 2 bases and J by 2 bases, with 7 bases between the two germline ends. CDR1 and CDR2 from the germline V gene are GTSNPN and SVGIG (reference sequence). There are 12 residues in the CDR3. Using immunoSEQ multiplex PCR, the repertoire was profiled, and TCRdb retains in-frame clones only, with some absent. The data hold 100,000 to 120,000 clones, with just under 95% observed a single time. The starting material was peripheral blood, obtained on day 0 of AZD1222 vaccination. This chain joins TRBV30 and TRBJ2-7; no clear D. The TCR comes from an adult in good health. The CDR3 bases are TGTGCCTGGAGTAAAGGTGCCTACGAGCAGTACTTC. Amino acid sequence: CAWSKGAYEQYF. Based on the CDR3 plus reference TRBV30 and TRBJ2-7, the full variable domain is SQTIHQWPATLVQPVGSPLSLECTVEGTSNPNLYWYRQAAGRGLQLLFYSVGIGQISSEVPQNLSASRPQDRQFILSSKKLLLSDSGFYLCAWSKGAYEQYFGPGTRLTVT.